Described below is a single TCR beta chain sequence and its context. The sample comes from a study of cytomegalovirus exposure and HLA in healthy donors. The PCR had 60 Vbeta and 13 Jbeta primers. This table comes from immunoSEQ multiplex PCR, and its TCRdb copy is limited to in-frame clones, with some not included. The sample has roughly 150,000 clones; roughly 70% are singletons. The CDR3 covers 17 residues. Germline CDR1 is LNHNV and CDR2 is YYDKDF (reference sequence). The ends lost 1 base at V and 2 bases at J; junction bases unmatched: 6. The sequence came from a woman aged 35 to 49 in good health and CMV-seronegative. The V and J genes are TRBV15 and TRBJ2-2; TRBD2 matches at 8 bases. The sequencing input was PBMCs. This chain's CDR3 is CATSRGALAVNTGELFF. CDR3 DNA sequence: TGTGCCACCAGCAGAGGGGCACTAGCGGTAAACACCGGGGAGCTGTTTTTT.